These T cell receptor beta chains were read from a single sample in a study of tumor-infiltrating lymphocytes in oesophageal squamous cell carcinoma. From the PCR reads, TCRdb called clonotypes with MiXCR, one entry per CDR3 protein. This sample has 9,000 to 13,000 distinct CDR3 sequences, with roughly 58% found just once. The sequenced sample was esophageal tumor tissue. These receptors were taken from a female donor with esophageal squamous cell carcinoma. Each CDR3 is given with its conserved first and last residue. D genes are given only for firm matches. Some rows have no size entry. The others give once, few or many, or a class for an expanded clone.

TRBV25-1,TRBJ2-7,NA,TRBD1,CASARQGSYEQFF,TGTGCCAGCGCCCGACAGGGTTCCTATGAGCAGTTCTTT
TRBV25-1,TRBJ1-1,many,NA,CASSARHGANTEAFF,TGTGCCAGCAGTGCGCGGCATGGGGCGAACACTGAAGCTTTCTTT
TRBV5-1,TRBJ2-7,medium-sized,NA,CASSLKVGVGGSYEQYF,TGCGCCAGCAGCTTGAAAGTCGGTGTTGGGGGCTCCTACGAGCAGTACTTC
TRBV7-2,TRBJ2-7,NA,NA,CASSLERPVGQQYF,TGTGCCAGCAGCTTAGAACGCCCAGTAGGACAGCAGTACTTC
TRBV7-8,TRBJ2-1,once,TRBD1,CASSYRTGDNEQFF,TGTGCCAGCAGCTACCGGACAGGGGACAATGAGCAGTTCTTC
TRBV12-3/TRBV12-4,TRBJ1-2,few,NA,CASSPGNYGYTF,TGTGCCAGCAGCCCCGGAAACTATGGCTACACCTTC
TRBV7-3,TRBJ2-7,NA,TRBD1,CASSLGSGTGSYEQYF,TGTGCCAGCAGCCTAGGGTCAGGGACAGGGAGCTACGAGCAGTACTTC
TRBV6-2/TRBV6-3,TRBJ2-7,NA,NA,CASSEMRGEPYEQYF,TGTGCCAGCAGTGAAATGAGGGGTGAGCCCTACGAGCAGTACTTC
TRBV6-1,TRBJ2-7,medium-sized,TRBD2,CASRARATSGIYEQYF,TGTGCCAGCAGGGCGCGAGCGACTAGCGGGATCTACGAGCAGTACTTC
TRBV6-1,TRBJ2-7,NA,NA,CASRAREASYEQYF,TGTGCCAGCAGGGCCAGGGAGGCCTCCTACGAGCAGTACTTC
TRBV7-6,TRBJ2-5,NA,NA,CASSLGLTGQETQYF,TGTGCCAGCAGCTTAGGTTTGACAGGACAAGAGACCCAGTACTTC
TRBV28,TRBJ2-7,NA,NA,CASSLQPPRYEQYF,TGTGCCAGCAGTTTACAACCGCCTAGGTACGAGCAGTACTTC
TRBV7-6,TRBJ2-7,NA,TRBD1,CASSLMRGDRAHTGELYF,TGTGCCAGCAGCTTAATGCGCGGAGACAGGGCCCACACCGGGGAGCTGTACTTC
TRBV6-1,TRBJ1-1,NA,NA,CASSEAIGGFPEAFF,TGTGCCAGCAGTGAAGCGATTGGGGGGTTTCCTGAAGCTTTCTTT
TRBV28,TRBJ1-5,NA,NA,CASGTETGRTGNQPQHF,TGTGCCAGCGGAACCGAAACAGGGAGGACGGGCAATCAGCCCCAGCATTTT
TRBV12-3/TRBV12-4,TRBJ2-7,NA,NA,CASGRGQYEQYF,TGTGCCAGCGGACGGGGGCAGTACGAGCAGTACTTC
TRBV10-1,TRBJ2-3,once,TRBD1,CASSRDRGRDTQYF,TGCGCCAGTTCCCGGGACAGGGGAAGAGATACGCAGTATTTT
TRBV12-3/TRBV12-4,TRBJ1-2,few,NA,CASSFFANYGYTF,TGTGCCAGCAGTTTTTTTGCTAACTATGGCTACACCTTC
TRBV28,TRBJ2-7,once,NA,CASRSGQATPYEQYF,TGTGCCAGCAGGTCGGGACAAGCAACCCCCTACGAGCAGTACTTC